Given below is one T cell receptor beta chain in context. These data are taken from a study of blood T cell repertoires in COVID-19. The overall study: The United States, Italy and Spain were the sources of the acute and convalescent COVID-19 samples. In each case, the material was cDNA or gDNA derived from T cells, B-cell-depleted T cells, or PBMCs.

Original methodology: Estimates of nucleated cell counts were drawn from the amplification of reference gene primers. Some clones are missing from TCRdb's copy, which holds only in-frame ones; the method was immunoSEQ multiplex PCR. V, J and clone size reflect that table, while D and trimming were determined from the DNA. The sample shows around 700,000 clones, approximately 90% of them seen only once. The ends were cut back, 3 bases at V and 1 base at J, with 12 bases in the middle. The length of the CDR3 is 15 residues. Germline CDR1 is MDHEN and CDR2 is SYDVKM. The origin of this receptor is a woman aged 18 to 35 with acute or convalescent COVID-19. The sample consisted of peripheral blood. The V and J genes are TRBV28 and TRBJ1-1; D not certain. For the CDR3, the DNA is TGTGCCAGCAGTTTCGGAGGGATCGCGAACACTGAAGCTTTCTTT. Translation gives CASSFGGIANTEAFF.